The 32 T cell receptor beta chains below all came from one sample that was sequenced in a study of T cell responses to AZD1222 COVID-19 vaccine. Generated by immunoSEQ multiplex PCR, the TCRdb table keeps only in-frame clones and is missing some. The sample includes about 140,000 clones, approximately 90% of them seen just once. The sequencing used peripheral blood, collected on day 0 of AZD1222 vaccination. The receptors derive from an adult in good health.

V and J are TRBV24-1 and TRBJ2-3; D unresolved. The CDR3 loop spans 14 amino acids. V was shortened by 4 bases and J by 1 base, with 8 bases between the two germline ends. Germline loops: CDR1 KGHDR, CDR2 SFDVKD. The CDR3 is CATSDTGGTDTQYF. The DNA for the CDR3 is TGTGCCACCAGTGACACTGGGGGCACAGATACGCAGTATTTT.

The V and J genes are TRBV5-3 and TRBJ2-7, with D perhaps TRBD1 (5 bases). TRBV5-3 is placed among ORFs of uncertain function. This CDR3 region has 14 residues. V lost 0 bases, J lost 2 bases, and 9 bases lay in between. This CDR3 is CARSLVPGPYEQYF. The CDR3 DNA reads as TGTGCCAGAAGCTTGGTACCAGGGCCCTACGAGCAGTACTTC.

This clone was detected once. The V and J genes are TRBV5-1 and TRBJ2-1, with 10 bases aligning to TRBD2. After removal of 4 bases from V and 12 bases from J, the junction contained 16 bases not matched to a gene. The CDR3 is 16 amino acids. Germline-derived CDR1 and CDR2 are SGHRS and YFSETQ. CDR3 nucleotide sequence: TGCGCCAGCAGCCGGGGTTGGCTAGCGGGGGTACGGGGGCAGTTCTTC. Translation gives CASSRGWLAGVRGQFF.

The chain joins TRBV3-1 (or the pseudogene TRBV3-2) to TRBJ1-3; no clear D. V dropped 3 bases and J dropped 0 bases, with 9 bases sitting between them. This CDR3 contains 15 residues. Germline loops: CDR1 LGHDT, CDR2 YNNKEL (reference sequence). The CDR3 loop is CASSHLPDSGNTIYF. As DNA, the CDR3 is TGTGCCAGCAGCCATCTCCCAGACTCTGGAAACACCATATATTTT.

The V gene is TRBV16, the J gene TRBJ1-2; D not resolved. V lost 2 bases and J 5 bases, leaving 6 bases between the germline ends. This CDR3 comprises 12 residues. Germline CDR1 reads KGHSY; CDR2 reads FQNENV. Written as DNA, the CDR3 is TGTGCCAGCAGCCAACCTAGATATGGCTACACCTTC. The encoded protein is CASSQPRYGYTF. Looking up the rest from reference TRBV16 and TRBJ1-2 gives the full variable domain: GEEVAQTPKHLVRGEGQKAKLYCAPIKGHSYVFWYQQVLKNEFKFLISFQNENVFDETGMPKERFSAKCLPNSPCSLEIQATKLEDSAVYFCASSQPRYGYTFGSGTRLTVV.

The chain couples TRBV30 to TRBJ1-4, with D perhaps matching TRBD1 (5 bases). Deletions cut 4 bases from V and 8 bases from J, with 14 bases between. Looked up from germline, CDR1 is GTSNPN and CDR2 is SVGIG (reference sequence). The length of the CDR3 is 13 residues. The DNA of the CDR3 is TGTGCCTGGACCTCCCGGGGGGTAGAAAAACTGTTTTTT. This codes for CAWTSRGVEKLFF.

This chain connects TRBV7-2 to TRBJ1-2; D not certain. The germline V gene has CDR1 SGHTA and CDR2 FQGNSA. V was clipped by 1 base and J by 0 bases, with 12 bases between them. CDR3 size: 16 residues. CDR3 nucleotides: TGTGCCAGCAGCTTAGTTAGTGGAGGTTCTAACTATGGCTACACCTTC. This codes for CASSLVSGGSNYGYTF.

The rearrangement uses TRBV19 and TRBJ1-5; TRBD1 might be the D (5 bases). The germline V gene has CDR1 LNHDA and CDR2 SQIVND (reference sequence). V was trimmed by 9 bases and J by 1 base, leaving 19 bases between them. The CDR3 runs 16 residues. The CDR3 DNA reads as TGTGCCAGCCACCGAGGGCAGGGCTCCAGCAATCAGCCCCAGCATTTT. Protein sequence: CASHRGQGSSNQPQHF.

The chain joins TRBV19 to TRBJ2-1, with TRBD1 matching over 10 bases. Trimming cost V 5 bases and J 9 bases; bases outside gene matches: 7. CDR1 LNHDA and CDR2 SQIVND come from the germline V gene (reference sequence). CDR3 size: 14 residues. Here the CDR3 reads CASSLGGQGPEQFF. CDR3 nucleotides: TGTGCCAGTAGTTTAGGGGGACAGGGGCCTGAGCAGTTCTTC.

The V gene is TRBV19, the J gene TRBJ2-1, with D possibly being TRBD2 (5 bases). V lost 1 base and J 6 bases, leaving 10 bases between the germline ends. The germline V gene has CDR1 LNHDA and CDR2 SQIVND (reference sequence). CDR3 length: 14 residues. CDR3 in DNA: TGTGCCAGTAGTATAGCGGACTCAGGCAATGAGCAGTTCTTC. As protein: CASSIADSGNEQFF.

V is TRBV10-2 and J is TRBJ1-5, with D tentatively TRBD1 (5 bases). Germline CDR1 and CDR2: WSHSY and SAAADI. The ends were cut back, 6 bases at V and 0 bases at J, with 12 bases in the middle. CDR3 length: 15 amino acids. CDR3 in amino acids: CASSGGVLSNQPQHF. CDR3 coding DNA: TGCGCCAGCAGCGGAGGGGTTCTTAGCAATCAGCCCCAGCATTTT.

The chain uses TRBV6-5 and TRBJ1-1; TRBD1 is a possible D gene (6 bases). Trimming stripped 6 bases from V and 4 bases from J, with 15 bases between. The CDR3 is made up of 14 amino acids. CDR1 is MNHEY, CDR2 SVGAGI, per germline. The CDR3 loop is CASSSMTGATEAFF. The CDR3 nucleotides read TGTGCCAGCAGCTCGATGACAGGAGCCACTGAAGCTTTCTTT.

The chain combines TRBV19 with TRBJ1-5; D is possibly TRBD1 (5 bases). CDR1 LNHDA and CDR2 SQIVND come from the germline V gene (reference sequence). This CDR3 has 14 amino acids. V was pared by 5 bases and J by 1 base, with 9 bases between. CDR3 in DNA: TGTGCCAGTAGTGGCAGGGTAAGCAATCAGCCCCAGCATTTT. Amino acid sequence: CASSGRVSNQPQHF.

The chain recombines TRBV9 with TRBJ2-7; 12 positions match TRBD2. V gave up 3 bases and J gave up 7 bases; unmatched junction bases: 8. Germline CDR1 and CDR2: SGDLS and YYNGEE. The CDR3 loop spans 15 amino acids. CDR3 DNA: TGTGCCAGCAGCGAAGCTAGCGGGAGGGCGGGGGAGCAGTACTTC. Protein sequence: CASSEASGRAGEQYF. Variable domain in full (rest from reference TRBV9 and TRBJ2-7): DSGVTQTPKHLITATGQRVTLRCSPRSGDLSVYWYQQSLDQGLQFLIQYYNGEERAKGNILERFSAQQFPDLHSELNLSSLELGDSALYFCASSEASGRAGEQYFGPGTRLTVT.

The chain joins TRBV6-4 to TRBJ1-1, with D maybe TRBD1 (5 bases). Trimming pared 2 bases from V and 4 bases from J, leaving 17 bases between. The germline gives CDR1 MRHNA, CDR2 SNTAGT. CDR3 length: 16 amino acids. CDR3 amino acids: CASSDTGGGRATEAFF. In DNA form, the CDR3 reads TGTGCCAGCAGTGACACCGGGGGAGGGAGGGCCACTGAAGCTTTCTTT.

This clone was observed a handful of times. The chain has TRBV27 and TRBJ2-1, with 7 bases lining up with TRBD2. The CDR3 spans 12 residues. After removal of 11 bases from V and 6 bases from J, the junction contained 7 bases not matched to a gene. Germline CDR1 MNHEY, CDR2 SMNVEV (reference sequence). For the CDR3, the DNA is TGTGCCGGGACTACCCAATGCAATGAGCAGTTCTTC. Amino acid sequence: CAGTTQCNEQFF.

In its sample, this clone was seen a few times. The rearrangement joins TRBV6-5 to TRBJ1-3; D might be TRBD1 (6 bases). V was cut by 10 bases and J by 6 bases, with 16 bases left in between. The CDR3 covers 13 residues. CDR1 and CDR2 (germline): MNHEY, SVGAGI. The CDR3 region has the DNA TGTGCCACGACCCGGGACACTGAAAACACCATATATTTT. It translates to CATTRDTENTIYF.

The genes are TRBV21-1 and TRBJ1-6; the DNA was not used to check the table's D call, TRBD1. TRBV21-1 is listed as a pseudogene. This CDR3 is built from 15 residues. In DNA form, the CDR3 reads TGTGCCAGCACCCTTACCACAGGGACAAATTCACCCCTCCACTTT. Protein: CASTLTTGTNSPLHF.

CDR3 sequence (DNA): TGTGCCAGCAGCTTAGGTGGGGGGAATTACAATGAGCAGTTCTTC. Its protein is CASSLGGGNYNEQFF. The chain joins TRBV7-9 to TRBJ2-1, with D possibly being TRBD2 (6 bases). Per the germline V gene, CDR1 is SEHNR and CDR2 is FQNEAQ (reference sequence). This CDR3 has 15 amino acids. The V gene lost 1 base and the J gene lost 4 bases, with 11 bases spanning the gap.

The rearrangement uses TRBV3-1 (or the pseudogene TRBV3-2) and TRBJ2-2; D gene unclear. This CDR3 comprises 12 residues. From germline, CDR1 is LGHDT and CDR2 YNNKEL (reference sequence). The ends were cut back, 3 bases at V and 1 base at J, with 0 bases in the middle. CDR3 residues: CASSQNTGELFF. In DNA form, the CDR3 reads TGTGCCAGCAGCCAGAACACCGGGGAGCTGTTTTTT.

The chain links TRBV6-2 or TRBV6-3 to TRBJ2-6; D is unresolved. The CDR3 has 19 amino acids. Germline-derived CDR1 and CDR2 are MNHEY and SVGEGT. V was shortened by 2 bases and J by 0 bases, with 17 bases between the two germline ends. DNA for the CDR3: TGTGCCAGCAGTTACCTTCGACAAGAAACGAACTCTGGGGCCAACGTCCTGACTTTC. This sequence encodes CASSYLRQETNSGANVLTF.

This sequence joins TRBV9 and TRBJ1-2; D is uncertain. The CDR3 length is 16 residues. V was pared by 0 bases and J by 0 bases, with 12 bases between. In germline, CDR1 is SGDLS, CDR2 YYNGEE. In nucleotides, the CDR3 is TGTGCCAGCAGCGTAGTGTCGGGGAGCCCTAACTATGGCTACACCTTC. It specifies CASSVVSGSPNYGYTF. Drawing the rest from reference TRBV9 and TRBJ1-2, the complete variable domain is DSGVTQTPKHLITATGQRVTLRCSPRSGDLSVYWYQQSLDQGLQFLIQYYNGEERAKGNILERFSAQQFPDLHSELNLSSLELGDSALYFCASSVVSGSPNYGYTFGSGTRLTVV.

This chain joins TRBV15 and TRBJ1-4, with D perhaps TRBD1 (6 bases). The CDR3 runs to 16 residues. V was clipped by 0 bases and J by 8 bases, with 16 bases between them. CDR1 is LNHNV, CDR2 YYDKDF, per germline (reference sequence). CDR3 loop: CATSRDGRGIWEKLFF. The DNA for the CDR3 is TGTGCCACCAGCAGAGATGGAAGGGGGATATGGGAAAAACTGTTTTTT.

Regarding this clone: Other nucleotide sequences from this sample produce the same CDR3. The chain is built from TRBV6-5 and TRBJ2-1; D gene unclear. CDR1 and CDR2 (germline): MNHEY, SVGAGI. V was clipped by 2 bases and J by 10 bases, with 9 bases between them. CDR3 length equals 12 residues. CDR3 nucleotide sequence: TGTGCCAGCAGTTACGGGGTCGGGGAGCAGTTCTTC. Residues: CASSYGVGEQFF.

CDR3: CASSRAGGHYGYTF. CDR3 nucleotide sequence: TGTGCCAGTAGTAGGGCAGGGGGTCACTATGGCTACACCTTC. The V gene is TRBV19, the J gene TRBJ1-2, with 7 bases lining up with TRBD1. Germline CDR1 LNHDA, CDR2 SQIVND (reference sequence). Unmatched junction bases numbered 5, after V lost 4 bases and J lost 3 bases. CDR3 length: 14 residues.

The rearrangement links TRBV11-2 to TRBJ2-7; 9 bases are shared with TRBD1. Germline CDR1 and CDR2: SGHAT and FQNNGV. J lost 3 bases, V lost 5 bases, and 5 bases had no gene match. The CDR3 sequence is 14 residues long. Written as DNA, the CDR3 is TGTGCCAGCAGCCAAACGACAGGGGGCTACGAGCAGTACTTC. This sequence encodes CASSQTTGGYEQYF.

This clone is a singleton in its sample. V usage is TRBV27 and J usage is TRBJ2-1; 7 nucleotides line up with TRBD2. In germline, CDR1 is MNHEY, CDR2 SMNVEV (reference sequence). The CDR3 covers 13 residues. The V gene end was trimmed by 1 base and the J gene end by 8 bases; junction bases not matched to a gene: 2. The CDR3 DNA sequence: TGTGCCAGCAGTTTATGGGCGGGGGATGAGCAGTTCTTC. Encoded protein: CASSLWAGDEQFF.

The chain uses TRBV5-6 and TRBJ1-2, with D uncertain. Per the germline V gene, CDR1 is SGHDT and CDR2 is YYEEEE. V shed 3 bases and J shed 5 bases, with 8 bases lying between them. The CDR3 length is 12 residues. CDR3 residues: CASSSYRYGYTF. For the CDR3, the DNA is TGTGCCAGCAGCTCTTATAGGTATGGCTACACCTTC. Based on the CDR3 plus reference TRBV5-6 and TRBJ1-2, the full variable domain is DAGVTQSPTHLIKTRGQQVTLRCSPKSGHDTVSWYQQALGQGPQFIFQYYEEEERQRGNFPDRFSGHQFPNYSSELNVNALLLGDSALYLCASSSYRYGYTFGSGTRLTVV.

Here the CDR3 reads CAWTSGRGYTGELFF. The CDR3 bases are TGTGCCTGGACTTCCGGGAGGGGGTACACCGGGGAGCTGTTTTTT. The gene calls are TRBV30 and TRBJ2-2; 8 bases are a match to TRBD2. CDR3 length: 15 amino acids. With V trimmed by 4 bases and J by 3 bases, 7 bases remained unmatched. Germline V gene sequence: CDR1 GTSNPN, CDR2 SVGIG (reference sequence). The full variable domain, rest sourced from reference TRBV30 and TRBJ2-2, is SQTIHQWPATLVQPVGSPLSLECTVEGTSNPNLYWYRQAAGRGLQLLFYSVGIGQISSEVPQNLSASRPQDRQFILSSKKLLLSDSGFYLCAWTSGRGYTGELFFGEGSRLTVL.

The chain carries TRBV30 and TRBJ2-2; a possible D gene is TRBD1 (6 bases). V dropped 5 bases and J dropped 6 bases, with 7 bases sitting between them. This CDR3 has 11 residues. CDR1 and CDR2 (germline): GTSNPN, SVGIG (reference sequence). The DNA of the CDR3 is TGTGCCTGGGGGACACCCGGGGAGCTGTTTTTT. Translating it yields CAWGTPGELFF.

The gene calls are TRBV10-2 and TRBJ1-2; TRBD1 aligns across 7 bases. Trimming removed 10 bases from V and 0 bases from J; junction bases left unmatched: 5. This CDR3 spans 13 amino acids. Germline V gene data show CDR1 as WSHSY and CDR2 as SAAADI. In nucleotides, the CDR3 is TGCGCCACCCAGGGACAGACTAACTATGGCTACACCTTC. Translated: CATQGQTNYGYTF.

The CDR3 is CASSFQRGGFSTDTQYF. CDR3 sequence (DNA): TGCGCCAGCAGCTTCCAGCGGGGGGGCTTTAGCACAGATACGCAGTATTTT. V gene TRBV5-1 combines with J gene TRBJ2-3; 10 bases match TRBD2. The ends lost 2 bases at V and 0 bases at J; junction bases unmatched: 6. The CDR3 covers 17 residues. Germline V gene sequence: CDR1 SGHRS, CDR2 YFSETQ.